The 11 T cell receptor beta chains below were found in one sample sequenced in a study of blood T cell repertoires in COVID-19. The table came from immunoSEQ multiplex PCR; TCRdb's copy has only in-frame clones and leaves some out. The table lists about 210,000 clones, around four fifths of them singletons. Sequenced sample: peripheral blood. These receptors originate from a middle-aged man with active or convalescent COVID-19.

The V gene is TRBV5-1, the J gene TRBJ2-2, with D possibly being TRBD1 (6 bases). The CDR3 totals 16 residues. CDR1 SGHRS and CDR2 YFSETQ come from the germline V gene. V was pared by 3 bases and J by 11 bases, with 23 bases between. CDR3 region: CASSSGTRVGRGELFF. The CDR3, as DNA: TGCGCCAGCAGCTCCGGGACACGCGTCGGTCGGGGCGAGCTGTTTTTT.

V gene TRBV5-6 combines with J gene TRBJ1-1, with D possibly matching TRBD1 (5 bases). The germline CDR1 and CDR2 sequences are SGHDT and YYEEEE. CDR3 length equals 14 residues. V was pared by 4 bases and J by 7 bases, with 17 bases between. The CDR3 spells CASSLWGVNDEAFF. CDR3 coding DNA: TGTGCCAGCAGCCTATGGGGGGTGAATGATGAAGCTTTCTTT.

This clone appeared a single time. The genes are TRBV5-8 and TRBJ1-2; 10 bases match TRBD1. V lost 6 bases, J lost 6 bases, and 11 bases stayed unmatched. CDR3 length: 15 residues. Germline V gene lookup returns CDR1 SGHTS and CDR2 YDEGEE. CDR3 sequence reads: CASILAGQGVHGYTF. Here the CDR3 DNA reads TGTGCCAGCATCCTTGCCGGACAGGGGGTTCATGGCTACACCTTC.

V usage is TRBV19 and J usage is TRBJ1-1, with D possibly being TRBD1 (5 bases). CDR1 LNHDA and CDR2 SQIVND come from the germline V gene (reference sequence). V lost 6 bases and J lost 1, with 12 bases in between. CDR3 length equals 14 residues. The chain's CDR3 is CASSPGNGNTEAFF. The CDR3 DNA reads TGTGCCAGTAGCCCAGGGAATGGGAACACTGAAGCTTTCTTT.

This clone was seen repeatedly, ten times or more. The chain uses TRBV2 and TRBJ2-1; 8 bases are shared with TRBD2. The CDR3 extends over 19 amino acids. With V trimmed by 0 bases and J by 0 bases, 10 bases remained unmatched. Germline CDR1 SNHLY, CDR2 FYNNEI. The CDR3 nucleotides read TGTGCCAGCAGTGAAGCGCTTCAGGCGGGGGGTCTCTCCTACAATGAGCAGTTCTTC. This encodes CASSEALQAGGLSYNEQFF.

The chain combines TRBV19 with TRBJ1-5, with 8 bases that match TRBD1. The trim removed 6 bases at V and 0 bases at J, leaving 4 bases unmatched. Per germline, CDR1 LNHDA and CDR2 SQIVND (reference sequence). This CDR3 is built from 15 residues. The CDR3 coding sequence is TGTGCCAGTAGGGGACAGGCTTATAGCAATCAGCCCCAGCATTTT. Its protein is CASRGQAYSNQPQHF. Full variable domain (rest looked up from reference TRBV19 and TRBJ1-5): DGGITQSPKYLFRKEGQNVTLSCEQNLNHDAMYWYRQDPGQGLRLIYYSQIVNDFQKGDIAEGYSVSREKKESFPLTVTSAQKNPTAFYLCASRGQAYSNQPQHFGDGTRLSIL.

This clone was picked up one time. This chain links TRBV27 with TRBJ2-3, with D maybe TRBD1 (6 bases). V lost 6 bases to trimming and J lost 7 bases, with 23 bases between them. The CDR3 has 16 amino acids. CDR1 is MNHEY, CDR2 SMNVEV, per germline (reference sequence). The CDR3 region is CASSFTRDTVMNTQYF. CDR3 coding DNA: TGTGCCAGCAGCTTCACCCGGGACACCGTAATGAATACGCAGTATTTT.

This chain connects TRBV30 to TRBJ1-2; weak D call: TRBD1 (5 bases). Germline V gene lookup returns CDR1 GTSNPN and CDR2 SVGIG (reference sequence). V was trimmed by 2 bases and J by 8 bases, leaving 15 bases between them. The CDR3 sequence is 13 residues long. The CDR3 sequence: CAWSSQGTIGYTF. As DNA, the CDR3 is TGTGCCTGGAGTAGCCAGGGAACTATAGGCTACACCTTC.

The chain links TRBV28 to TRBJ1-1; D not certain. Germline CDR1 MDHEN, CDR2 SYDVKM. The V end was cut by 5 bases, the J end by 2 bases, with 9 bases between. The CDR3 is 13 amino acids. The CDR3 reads CASSRHVNTEAFF. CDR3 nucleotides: TGTGCCAGCAGTAGACACGTAAACACTGAAGCTTTCTTT.

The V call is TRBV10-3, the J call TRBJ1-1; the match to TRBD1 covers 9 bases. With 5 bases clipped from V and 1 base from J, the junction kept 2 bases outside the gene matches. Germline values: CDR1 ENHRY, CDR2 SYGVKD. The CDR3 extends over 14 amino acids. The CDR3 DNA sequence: TGTGCCATCAGTCGGACAGGGGAGAACACTGAAGCTTTCTTT. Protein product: CAISRTGENTEAFF.

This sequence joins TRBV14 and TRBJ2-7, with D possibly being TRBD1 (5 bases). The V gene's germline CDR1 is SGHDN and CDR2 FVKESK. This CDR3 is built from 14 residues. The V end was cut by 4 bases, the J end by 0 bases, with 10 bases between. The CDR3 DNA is TGTGCCAGCAGCCCCAGGGTGAGCTCCTACGAGCAGTACTTC. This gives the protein CASSPRVSSYEQYF.